Shown below are 17 T cell receptor beta chains from a single sample sequenced in a study of blood T cells in healthy people across ages. Primed by a sample-barcoded 5' primer and a J-beta primer mix, a second PCR proceeded for 7 to 11 cycles. One entry per CDR3 protein, called by TCRdb with MiXCR from the 5' RACE reads. The table shows about 640,000 distinct CDR3 sequences, with about 53% occurring only once. What was sequenced was blood. These receptor sequences come from a man between 60 and 75 years old in good health.

This chain links TRBV12-3 or TRBV12-4 with TRBJ2-1, with 8 bases aligning to TRBD2. After removal of 3 bases from V and 8 bases from J, the junction contained 9 bases not matched to a gene. CDR3 length: 15 amino acids. This CDR3 reads CASSFFSGGPDEQFF. CDR3 bases: TGTGCCAGCAGTTTCTTCTCGGGGGGGCCTGATGAGCAGTTCTTC.

The rearrangement links TRBV18 to TRBJ1-6, with D perhaps matching TRBD1 (5 bases). CDR3 length: 13 amino acids. Trimming took 9 bases from V and 2 from J, leaving 8 bases between them. CDR1 and CDR2 from the germline V gene are KGHSH and LQKENI. The CDR3 protein is CASLDTYNSPLHF. The DNA for the CDR3 is TGTGCCAGTTTGGACACCTATAATTCACCCCTCCACTTT.

J is TRBJ2-1 and V is TRBV21-1; TRBD1, the table's D call, was not compared with the DNA. TRBV21-1 is a pseudogene. The CDR3 length is 13 residues. CDR3 loop: CASSPKFGQGKFF. The CDR3 nucleotides read TGTGCCAGCAGCCCTAAATTTGGACAGGGGAAGTTCTTC.

This clonotype was found a few times. This chain uses TRBV20-1 with TRBJ1-6; D unclear. From germline, CDR1 is DFQATT and CDR2 SNEGSKA (reference sequence). Trimming stripped 7 bases from V and 3 bases from J, with 13 bases between. The CDR3 is 14 amino acids. The CDR3 region has the DNA TGCAGTGTGGGGAAGGAGGGCTATAATTCACCCCTCCACTTT. Protein product: CSVGKEGYNSPLHF.

This chain uses TRBV12-3 or TRBV12-4 with TRBJ2-7; 11 bases match TRBD2. Trimming cost V 6 bases and J 7 bases; bases outside gene matches: 11. The CDR3 consists of 15 residues. CDR3 nucleotide sequence: TGTGCCAGCAGCCCCATGACTAGCGGGGTTAATGAGCAGTACTTC. The encoded protein is CASSPMTSGVNEQYF.

This clonotype occurred a few times. V usage is TRBV2 and J usage is TRBJ2-3, with TRBD1 matching 7 bases. Germline loops: CDR1 SNHLY, CDR2 FYNNEI. The CDR3 contains 15 residues. Trimming removed 2 bases from V and 2 bases from J; junction bases left unmatched: 4. The CDR3 bases are TGTGCCAGCAGTGAATCAGGGGGATCCACAGATACGCAGTATTTT. Protein product: CASSESGGSTDTQYF. Based on the CDR3 plus reference TRBV2 and TRBJ2-3, the full variable domain is EPEVTQTPSHQVTQMGQEVILRCVPISNHLYFYWYRQILGQKVEFLVSFYNNEISEKSEIFDDQFSVERPDGSNFTLKIRSTKLEDSAMYFCASSESGGSTDTQYFGPGTRLTVL.

The chain couples TRBV20-1 to TRBJ2-1; maybe TRBD1 (6 bases). Germline V gene sequence: CDR1 DFQATT, CDR2 SNEGSKA (reference sequence). V lost 6 bases and J lost 8, with 14 bases in between. This CDR3 contains 12 residues. CDR3 DNA: TGCAGTGCAGGGACAACTCTCCATGAGCAGTTCTTC. It specifies CSAGTTLHEQFF.

A word on this clonotype: One end of the junction does not line up with germline, which may come from a read error. The genes are TRBV12-3 or TRBV12-4 and TRBJ2-3; tentatively, D is TRBD2 (5 bases). The CDR3 consists of 15 residues. The CDR3 is CASSLSSSGTDTQYF. The CDR3 coding sequence is TGTGCCAGCAGTTTATCTAGCTCGGGCACGGATACGCAGTATTTT.

The chain combines TRBV20-1 with TRBJ1-1; D uncertain. Trimming left V 1 base short and J 0 bases short, with 15 bases between. Per the germline V gene, CDR1 is DFQATT and CDR2 is SNEGSKA (reference sequence). The CDR3 length is 16 residues. CDR3 in DNA: TGCAGTGCTAGAGCCCTAGGAAACAGCATGAACACTGAAGCTTTCTTT. Protein sequence: CSARALGNSMNTEAFF.

CDR3 residues: CASSRRTGYTGELFF. CDR3 in DNA: TGTGCCAGCAGCCGAAGGACGGGATACACCGGGGAGCTGTTTTTT. The chain recombines TRBV7-2 with TRBJ2-2, with D possibly matching TRBD2 (5 bases). CDR1 and CDR2 (germline): SGHTA, FQGNSA. Trimming shortened V by 5 bases and J by 3 bases, and 13 bases separated the two germline ends. The CDR3 length is 15 residues.

The chain combines TRBV25-1 with TRBJ2-1; D call uncertain. The CDR3 has 13 amino acids. The ends were cut back, 1 base at V and 3 bases at J, with 4 bases in the middle. Germline V gives CDR1 MGHDK, CDR2 SYGVNS. The CDR3 DNA sequence: TGTGCCAGCAGTGAATCTAACTACAATGAGCAGTTCTTC. This translates into CASSESNYNEQFF. The full variable domain, rest sourced from reference TRBV25-1 and TRBJ2-1, is EADIYQTPRYLVIGTGKKITLECSQTMGHDKMYWYQQDPGMELHLIHYSYGVNSTEKGDLSSESTVSRIRTEHFPLTLESARPSHTSQYLCASSESNYNEQFFGPGTRLTVL.

With respect to this clonotype: Its ends do not fully match the called genes, so a read error is possible. The chain has TRBV6-6 and TRBJ2-7; 7 bases line up with TRBD1. Germline V gene data show CDR1 as MNHNY and CDR2 as SVGAGI (reference sequence). The CDR3 totals 13 residues. The CDR3: CAGSRDRYYEQYF. The CDR3 nucleotides are TGTGCCGGCAGTAGGGACAGATACTACGAGCAGTACTTC.

This clonotype occurred once. The rearrangement links TRBV5-1 to TRBJ1-5; the D gene is possibly TRBD1 (6 bases). This CDR3 spans 15 amino acids. Germline loops: CDR1 SGHRS, CDR2 YFSETQ. Trimming took 0 bases from V and 0 from J, leaving 7 bases between them. The CDR3 loop reads CASSLEGDSNQPQHF. In nucleotides, the CDR3 is TGCGCCAGCAGCTTGGAGGGGGATAGCAATCAGCCCCAGCATTTT. The full variable domain, rest sourced from reference TRBV5-1 and TRBJ1-5, is KAGVTQTPRYLIKTRGQQVTLSCSPISGHRSVSWYQQTPGQGLQFLFEYFSETQRNKGNFPGRFSGRQFSNSRSEMNVSTLELGDSALYLCASSLEGDSNQPQHFGDGTRLSIL.

The table lists this clonotype with many counts. The rearrangement uses TRBV28 and TRBJ1-4; tentative D call: TRBD1 (6 bases). Trimming removed 6 bases from V and 0 bases from J, with 11 bases in between. Germline V gene lookup returns CDR1 MDHEN and CDR2 SYDVKM. The CDR3 is 15 amino acids. The CDR3 is CASRTGPATNEKLFF. The DNA for the CDR3 is TGTGCCAGCAGGACAGGACCTGCAACTAATGAAAAACTGTTTTTT.

The chain combines TRBV4-3 with TRBJ2-6, with unresolved D. CDR1 and CDR2 (germline): LGHNA, YSLEER. The length of the CDR3 is 16 residues. Trimming cost V 1 base and J 2 bases, with 9 bases left between them. The CDR3 loop is CASSQVFGAGANVLTF. Here the CDR3 DNA reads TGCGCCAGCAGCCAAGTGTTTGGTGCTGGGGCCAACGTCCTGACTTTC.

The chain joins TRBV20-1 to TRBJ2-1; a weak D match, TRBD2 (5 bases). The CDR3 loop spans 14 amino acids. From germline, CDR1 is DFQATT and CDR2 SNEGSKA (reference sequence). Trimming took off 1 base at V and 2 bases at J, with 9 bases between the two ends. The CDR3 region has the DNA TGCAGTGCTAGAGGTCGGGGAACCTACAATGAGCAGTTCTTC. Translation: CSARGRGTYNEQFF.

This clonotype came up many times. The chain joins TRBV15 to TRBJ2-4, with 9 bases lining up with TRBD1. Germline V gene lookup returns CDR1 LNHNV and CDR2 YYDKDF (reference sequence). Unmatched junction bases numbered 16, after V lost 4 bases and J lost 9 bases. The CDR3 is 17 residues long. The CDR3 is CATSILPGQGGPTIQYF. The CDR3 DNA sequence: TGTGCCACCAGCATCCTCCCGGGACAGGGCGGCCCCACCATTCAGTACTTC.